This TCR beta chain is drawn from a study of T cells in Graves' hyperthyroidism and ophthalmopathy. Study observations and caveats: Patients with ophthalmopathy were separated from those with stable hyperthyroidism by a 13 V-J model.

CDR1 and CDR2 from the germline V gene are MNHEY and SVGAGI. The CDR3 has 14 residues. V trimming: 4 bases; J trimming: 6 bases; junction bases outside the gene matches: 8. There were TCR beta CDR3 regions amplified from RNA transcripts. First-round RT-PCR with HTBI primers amplified the TCR CDR3 region. One entry per CDR3 protein, called by TCRdb with MiXCR from the multiplex PCR reads. This table holds about 550,000 distinct CDR3 sequences, roughly 20% found once. This clonotype was detected ten times or more. No antigen is known for it. The diagnostic basis comprised clinical symptoms, serum thyroxine and TRAb, thyroid ultrasound and orbital computed tomography. The authors obtained PBMCs from over 7.5 ml of fresh peripheral blood.

The clonotype was recovered from a man between 18 and 29 years old with Graves' hyperthyroidism. The chain couples TRBV6-5 to TRBJ1-2, with 7 bases fitting TRBD1. Sequenced sample: blood. The CDR3 region is CASSSGQTFDGYTF. The CDR3 DNA reads as TGTGCCAGCAGTTCGGGACAGACTTTCGATGGCTACACCTTC.